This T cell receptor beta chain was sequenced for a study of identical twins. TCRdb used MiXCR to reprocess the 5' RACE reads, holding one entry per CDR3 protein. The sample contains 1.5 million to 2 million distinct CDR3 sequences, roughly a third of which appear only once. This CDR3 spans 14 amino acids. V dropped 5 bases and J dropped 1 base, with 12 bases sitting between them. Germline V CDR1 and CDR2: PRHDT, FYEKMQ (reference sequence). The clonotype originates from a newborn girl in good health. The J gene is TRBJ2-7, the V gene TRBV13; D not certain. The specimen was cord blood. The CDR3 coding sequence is TGTGCCAGCAGCCGCCCGGATAAATCCTACGAGCAGTACTTC. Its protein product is CASSRPDKSYEQYF.